This T cell receptor beta chain emerged from a study of T cell repertoires in cytomegalovirus infection. The CDR3 has 12 residues. The V end lost 8 bases, the J end lost 4 bases, and 9 bases lay between the germline ends. This clonotype was observed at least ten times. TCRdb recomputed calls from the reads with MiXCR, one row per CDR3 protein. The sample yields about 490,000 distinct CDR3 sequences, approximately 10% seen once. The sample taken for sequencing was PBMCs. This clonotype was obtained from a human donor in good health (CMV status not recorded). Some clones in this sample may be carry-over from other donors' samples. This chain connects TRBV12-3 or TRBV12-4 to TRBJ1-5, with D unresolved. CDR3 bases: TGTGCCAGCCGTAGACCGAATCAGCCCCAGCATTTT. This sequence encodes CASRRPNQPQHF.